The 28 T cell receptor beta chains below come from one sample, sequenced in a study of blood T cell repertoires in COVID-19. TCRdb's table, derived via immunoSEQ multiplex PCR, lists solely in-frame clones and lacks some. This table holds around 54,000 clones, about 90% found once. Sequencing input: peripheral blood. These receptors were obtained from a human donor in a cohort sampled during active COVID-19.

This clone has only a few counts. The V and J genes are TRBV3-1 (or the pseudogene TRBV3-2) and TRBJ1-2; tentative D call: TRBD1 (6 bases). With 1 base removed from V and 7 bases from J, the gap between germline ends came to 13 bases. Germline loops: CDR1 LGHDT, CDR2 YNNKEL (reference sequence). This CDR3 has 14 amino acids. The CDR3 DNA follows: TGTGCCAGCAGCCAAGGGACAGCATTTACTGGCTACACCTTC. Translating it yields CASSQGTAFTGYTF.

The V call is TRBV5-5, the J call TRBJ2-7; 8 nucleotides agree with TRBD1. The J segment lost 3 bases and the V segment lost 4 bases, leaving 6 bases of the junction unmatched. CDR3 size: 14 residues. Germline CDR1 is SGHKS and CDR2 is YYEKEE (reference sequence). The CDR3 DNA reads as TGTGCCAGCAGCATGGGAACAGGGGGCTACGAGCAGTACTTC. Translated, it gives CASSMGTGGYEQYF.

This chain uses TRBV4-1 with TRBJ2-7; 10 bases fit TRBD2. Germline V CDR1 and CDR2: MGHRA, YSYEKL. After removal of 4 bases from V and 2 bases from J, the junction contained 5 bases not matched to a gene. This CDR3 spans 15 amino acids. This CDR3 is CASSPRTSGTYEQYF. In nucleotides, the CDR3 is TGCGCCAGCAGCCCCCGGACTAGCGGAACCTACGAGCAGTACTTC.

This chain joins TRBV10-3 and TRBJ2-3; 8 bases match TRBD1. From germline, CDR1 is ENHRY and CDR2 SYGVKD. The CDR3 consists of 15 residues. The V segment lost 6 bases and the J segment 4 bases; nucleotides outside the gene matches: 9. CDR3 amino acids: CAIRDLGQGADTQYF. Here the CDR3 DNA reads TGTGCCATCAGGGACCTTGGACAGGGCGCAGATACGCAGTATTTT.

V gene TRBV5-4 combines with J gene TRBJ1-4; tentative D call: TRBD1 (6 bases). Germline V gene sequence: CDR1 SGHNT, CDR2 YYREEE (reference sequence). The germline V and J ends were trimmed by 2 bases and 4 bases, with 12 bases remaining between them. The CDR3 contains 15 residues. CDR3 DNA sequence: TGTGCCAGCAGCTTTGCAGGGGCGGGTAATGAAAAACTGTTTTTT. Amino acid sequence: CASSFAGAGNEKLFF.

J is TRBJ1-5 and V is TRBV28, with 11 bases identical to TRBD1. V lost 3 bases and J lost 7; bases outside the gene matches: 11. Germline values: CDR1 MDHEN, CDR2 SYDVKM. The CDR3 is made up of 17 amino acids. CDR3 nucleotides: TGTGCCAGCAGTTTTCGATTGAGGACAGGGGGCGAACAGCCCCAGCATTTT. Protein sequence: CASSFRLRTGGEQPQHF.

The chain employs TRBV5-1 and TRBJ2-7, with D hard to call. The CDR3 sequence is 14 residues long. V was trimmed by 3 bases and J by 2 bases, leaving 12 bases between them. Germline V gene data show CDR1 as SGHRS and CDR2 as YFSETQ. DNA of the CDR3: TGCGCCAGCAGCTCAACGTACATTGCCTACGAGCAGTACTTC. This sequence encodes CASSSTYIAYEQYF.

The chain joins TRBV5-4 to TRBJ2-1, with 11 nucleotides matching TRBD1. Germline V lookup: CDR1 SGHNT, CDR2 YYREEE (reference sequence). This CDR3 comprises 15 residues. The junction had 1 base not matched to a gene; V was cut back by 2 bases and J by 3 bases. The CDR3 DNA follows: TGTGCCAGCAGCTTAGGGACAGGGGGCTACAATGAGCAGTTCTTC. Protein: CASSLGTGGYNEQFF. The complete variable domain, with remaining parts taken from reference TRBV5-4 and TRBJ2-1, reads ETGVTQSPTHLIKTRGQQVTLRCSSQSGHNTVSWYQQALGQGPQFIFQYYREEENGRGNFPPRFSGLQFPNYSSELNVNALELDDSALYLCASSLGTGGYNEQFFGPGTRLTVL.

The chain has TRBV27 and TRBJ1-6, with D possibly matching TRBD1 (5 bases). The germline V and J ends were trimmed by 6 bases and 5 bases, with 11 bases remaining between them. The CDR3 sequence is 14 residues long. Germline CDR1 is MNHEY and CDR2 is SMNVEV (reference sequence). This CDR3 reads CASRAPGNNSPLHF. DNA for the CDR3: TGTGCCAGCAGGGCCCCAGGGAATAATTCACCCCTCCACTTT.

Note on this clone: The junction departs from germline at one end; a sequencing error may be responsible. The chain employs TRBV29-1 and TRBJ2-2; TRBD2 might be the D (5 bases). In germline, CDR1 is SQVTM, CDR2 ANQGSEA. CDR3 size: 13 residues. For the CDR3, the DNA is TGCAGCGTTGAAGTTGGGGTCGCCGGGGAGTTGTTTTTT. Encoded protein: CSVEVGVAGELFF.

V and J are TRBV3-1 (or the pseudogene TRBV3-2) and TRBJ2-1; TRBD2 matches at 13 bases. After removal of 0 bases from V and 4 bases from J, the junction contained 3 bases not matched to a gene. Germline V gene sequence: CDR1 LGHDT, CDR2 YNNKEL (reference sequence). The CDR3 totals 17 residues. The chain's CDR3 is CASSQEGLAGVYNEQFF. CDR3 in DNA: TGTGCCAGCAGCCAAGAAGGACTAGCGGGAGTTTACAATGAGCAGTTCTTC.

This chain's CDR3 is CASSMASREQYF. CDR3 nucleotides: TGTGCCAGCAGCATGGCTAGCAGAGAGCAGTACTTC. This chain joins TRBV2 and TRBJ2-7; a weak D match, TRBD2 (5 bases). This CDR3 has 12 residues. The V gene lost 6 bases and the J gene lost 7 bases, with 13 bases spanning the gap. Germline CDR1 is SNHLY and CDR2 is FYNNEI.

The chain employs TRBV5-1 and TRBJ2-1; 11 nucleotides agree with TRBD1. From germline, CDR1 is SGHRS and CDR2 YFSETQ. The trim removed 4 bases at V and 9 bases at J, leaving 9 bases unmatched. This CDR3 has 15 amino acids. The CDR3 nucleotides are TGCGCCAGCAGCCCGAGGGGACAGGGGGACATTGAGCAGTTCTTC. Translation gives CASSPRGQGDIEQFF.

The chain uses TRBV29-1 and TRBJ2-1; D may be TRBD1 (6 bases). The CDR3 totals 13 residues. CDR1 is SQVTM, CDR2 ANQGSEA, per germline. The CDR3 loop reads CSFTGTVHNEQFF. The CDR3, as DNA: TGCAGTTTCACAGGGACGGTCCACAATGAGCAGTTCTTC.

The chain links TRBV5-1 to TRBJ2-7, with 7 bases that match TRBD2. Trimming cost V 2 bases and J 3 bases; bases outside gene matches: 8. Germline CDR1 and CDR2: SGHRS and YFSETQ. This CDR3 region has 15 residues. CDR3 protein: CASSFGGRAIYEQYF. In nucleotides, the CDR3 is TGCGCCAGCAGCTTTGGCGGGAGAGCAATCTACGAGCAGTACTTC.

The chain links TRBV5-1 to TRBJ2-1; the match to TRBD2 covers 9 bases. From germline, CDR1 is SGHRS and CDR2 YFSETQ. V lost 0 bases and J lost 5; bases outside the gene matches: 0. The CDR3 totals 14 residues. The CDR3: CASSLEREDNEQFF. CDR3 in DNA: TGCGCCAGCAGCTTGGAGCGGGAGGACAATGAGCAGTTCTTC.

CDR3 in amino acids: CASSFGSGETQYF. The CDR3 DNA follows: TGTGCCAGCAGTTTCGGCAGCGGCGAGACCCAGTACTTC. V gene TRBV27 combines with J gene TRBJ2-5; D might be TRBD2 (5 bases). Germline V lookup: CDR1 MNHEY, CDR2 SMNVEV (reference sequence). The CDR3 is 13 amino acids. With 3 bases removed from V and 5 bases from J, the gap between germline ends came to 10 bases.

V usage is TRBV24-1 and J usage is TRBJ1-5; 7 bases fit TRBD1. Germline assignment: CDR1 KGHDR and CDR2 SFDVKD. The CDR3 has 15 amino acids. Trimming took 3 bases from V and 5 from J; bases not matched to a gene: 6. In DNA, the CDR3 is TGTGCCACCAGTGATCCTAGACAGGGCCATCAGCCCCAGCATTTT. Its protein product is CATSDPRQGHQPQHF.

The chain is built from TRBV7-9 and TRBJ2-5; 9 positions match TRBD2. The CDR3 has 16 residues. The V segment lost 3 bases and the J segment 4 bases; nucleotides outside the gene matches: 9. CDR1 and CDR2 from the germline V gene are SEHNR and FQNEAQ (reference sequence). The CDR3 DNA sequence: TGTGCCAGCAGCTTCGGGATAGCGGGAGTAGGAGAGACCCAGTACTTC. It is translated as CASSFGIAGVGETQYF.

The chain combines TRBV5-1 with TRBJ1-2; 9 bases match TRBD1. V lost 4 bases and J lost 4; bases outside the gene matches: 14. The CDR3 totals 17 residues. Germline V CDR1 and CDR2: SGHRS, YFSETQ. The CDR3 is CASSTSPRTGVGYGYTF. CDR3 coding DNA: TGCGCCAGCAGCACCTCACCCCGGACAGGGGTTGGCTATGGCTACACCTTC.

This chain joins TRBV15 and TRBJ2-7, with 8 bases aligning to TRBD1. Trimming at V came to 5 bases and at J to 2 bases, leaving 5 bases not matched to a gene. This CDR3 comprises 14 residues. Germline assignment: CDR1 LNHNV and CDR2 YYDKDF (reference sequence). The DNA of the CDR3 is TGTGCCACCAGCTTGGACAGGGCCACCTACGAGCAGTACTTC. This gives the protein CATSLDRATYEQYF. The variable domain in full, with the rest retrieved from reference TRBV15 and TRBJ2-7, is DAMVIQNPRYQVTQFGKPVTLSCSQTLNHNVMYWYQQKSSQAPKLLFHYYDKDFNNEADTPDNFQSRRPNTSFCFLDIRSPGLGDTAMYLCATSLDRATYEQYFGPGTRLTVT.

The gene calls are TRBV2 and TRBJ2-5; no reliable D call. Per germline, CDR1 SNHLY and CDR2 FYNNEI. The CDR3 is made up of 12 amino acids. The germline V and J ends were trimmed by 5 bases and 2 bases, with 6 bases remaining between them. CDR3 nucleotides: TGTGCCAGCAGTCGAGAGCAAGAGACCCAGTACTTC. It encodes CASSREQETQYF.

The CDR3 nucleotides read TGTGCCAGCAGCGTAACGTTATTAGGGGCGGACAATGAGCAGTTCTTC. This encodes CASSVTLLGADNEQFF. This chain joins TRBV9 and TRBJ2-1; a possible D gene is TRBD1 (5 bases). This CDR3 is 16 amino acids long. Per the germline V gene, CDR1 is SGDLS and CDR2 is YYNGEE. V was shortened by 1 base and J by 5 bases, with 16 bases between the two germline ends. The full variable domain, in which reference TRBV9 and TRBJ2-1 provide the parts outside the CDR3, is DSGVTQTPKHLITATGQRVTLRCSPRSGDLSVYWYQQSLDQGLQFLIQYYNGEERAKGNILERFSAQQFPDLHSELNLSSLELGDSALYFCASSVTLLGADNEQFFGPGTRLTVL.

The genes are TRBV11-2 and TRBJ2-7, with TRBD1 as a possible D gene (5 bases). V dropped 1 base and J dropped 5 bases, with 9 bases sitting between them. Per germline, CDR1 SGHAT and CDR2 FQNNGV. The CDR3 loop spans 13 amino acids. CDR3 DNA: TGTGCCAGCAGCTTAGGGGGCTACGACGAGCAGTACTTC. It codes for CASSLGGYDEQYF.

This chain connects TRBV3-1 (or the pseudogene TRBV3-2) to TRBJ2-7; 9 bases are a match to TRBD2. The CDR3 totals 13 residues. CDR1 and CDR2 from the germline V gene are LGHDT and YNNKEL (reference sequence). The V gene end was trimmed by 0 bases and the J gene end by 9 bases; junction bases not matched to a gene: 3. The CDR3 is CASSQDLAGRQYF. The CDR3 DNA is TGTGCCAGCAGCCAAGATCTAGCGGGAAGGCAGTACTTC.

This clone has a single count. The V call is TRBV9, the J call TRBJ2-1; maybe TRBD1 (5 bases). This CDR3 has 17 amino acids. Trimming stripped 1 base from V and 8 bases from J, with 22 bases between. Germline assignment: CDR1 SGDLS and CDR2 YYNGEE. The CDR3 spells CASSVTDGSGWGHEQFF. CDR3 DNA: TGTGCCAGCAGCGTAACCGACGGATCGGGCTGGGGCCATGAGCAGTTCTTC.

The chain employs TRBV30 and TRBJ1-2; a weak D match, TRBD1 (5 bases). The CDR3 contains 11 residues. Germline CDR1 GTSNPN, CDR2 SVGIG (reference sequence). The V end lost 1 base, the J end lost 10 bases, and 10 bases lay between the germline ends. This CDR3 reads CAWSGGQIYTF. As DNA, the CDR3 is TGTGCCTGGAGTGGGGGCCAAATCTACACCTTC.

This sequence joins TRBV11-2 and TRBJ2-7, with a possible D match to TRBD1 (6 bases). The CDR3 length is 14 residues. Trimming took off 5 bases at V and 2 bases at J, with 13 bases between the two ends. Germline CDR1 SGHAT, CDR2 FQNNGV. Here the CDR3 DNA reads TGTGCCAGCAGCCCCCCCGGACAGACCTACGAGCAGTACTTC. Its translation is CASSPPGQTYEQYF.